Sequencing of this T cell receptor (beta chain) was carried out in a study of blood T cell repertoires in COVID-19. Study information: Samples taken during acute and convalescent COVID-19 were collected in the United States, Italy and Spain. Sources were T cells, B-cell-depleted T cells, or PBMCs; the material itself was cDNA or gDNA.

TCRdb keeps only in-frame clones here, not all; method: immunoSEQ multiplex PCR. The sample contains 100,000 to 150,000 clones, roughly 90% of which appear only once. Individuals drawn from 24 US areas were roughly 18 to 100 years old. Two negative PCRs, clearance, or symptom resolution had been documented for recovered Cohort 3 donors. Germline CDR1 SGHNT, CDR2 YYREEE (reference sequence). This CDR3 region has 16 residues. Losses at the gene ends were 0 bases for V and 2 bases for J; bases not matched to a gene: 6. This receptor was taken from a woman aged 45-59 years who had recovered from COVID-19. The gene calls are TRBV5-4 and TRBJ2-5; 8 bases are shared with TRBD1. The specimen sequenced was PBMCs or T cells enriched from blood (not recorded which). CDR3 residues: CASSLGRTGRQETQYF. CDR3 nucleotide sequence: TGTGCCAGCAGCTTGGGGAGGACAGGGAGGCAAGAGACCCAGTACTTC.